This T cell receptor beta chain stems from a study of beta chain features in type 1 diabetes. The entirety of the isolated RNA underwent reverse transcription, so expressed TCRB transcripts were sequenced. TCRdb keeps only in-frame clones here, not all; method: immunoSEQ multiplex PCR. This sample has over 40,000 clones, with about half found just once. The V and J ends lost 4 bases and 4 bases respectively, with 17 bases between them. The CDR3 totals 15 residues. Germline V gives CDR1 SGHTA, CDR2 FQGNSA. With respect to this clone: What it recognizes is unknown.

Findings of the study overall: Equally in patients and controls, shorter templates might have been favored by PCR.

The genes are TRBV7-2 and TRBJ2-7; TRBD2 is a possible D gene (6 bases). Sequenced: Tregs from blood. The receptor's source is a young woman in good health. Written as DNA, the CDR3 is TGTGCCAGCAGCTCCACTAGTGGGGGGATTTACGAGCAGTACTTC. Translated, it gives CASSSTSGGIYEQYF. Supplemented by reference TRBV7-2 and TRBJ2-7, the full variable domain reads GAGVSQSPSNKVTEKGKDVELRCDPISGHTALYWYRQSLGQGLEFLIYFQGNSAPDKSGLPSDRFSAERTGGSVSTLTIQRTQQEDSAVYLCASSSTSGGIYEQYFGPGTRLTVT.